This T cell receptor beta chain was found in a study of OX40 agonist ivuxolimab in advanced cancers. As for the study in general: A mean age of roughly 60 years, range roughly 23 to 85, was recorded, and approximately 85% were male. Allowance was made for prior anti-PD-1, anti-PD-L1 or anti-CTLA-4 therapy, and about 44% had some. Study outcomes and limitations: CD8+ T cells (on average) carried more expanded clones than CD4+ T cells.

This clone was seen more than once but under ten times. Its antigen is undetermined. The junction departs from germline at one end; a sequencing error may be responsible. From germline, CDR1 is LNHNV and CDR2 YYDKDF (reference sequence). CDR3 length: 13 residues. Method: immunoSEQ multiplex PCR; TCRdb's copy keeps in-frame clones and lacks some. The repertoire holds approximately 26,000 clones, with about 85% as singletons. The TCR was taken from an adult with an advanced solid tumor such as melanoma, head and neck, liver or kidney cancer. V and J are TRBV15 and TRBJ1-6; D gene uncertain. The source material was CD4+ or CD8+ T cells sorted from blood, sampled in a trial of the OX40 agonist ivuxolimab. CDR3 protein: CATRRANNSPLHF. The CDR3 bases are TGTGCCACCAGAAGAGCCAATAATTCACCCCTCCACTTT.